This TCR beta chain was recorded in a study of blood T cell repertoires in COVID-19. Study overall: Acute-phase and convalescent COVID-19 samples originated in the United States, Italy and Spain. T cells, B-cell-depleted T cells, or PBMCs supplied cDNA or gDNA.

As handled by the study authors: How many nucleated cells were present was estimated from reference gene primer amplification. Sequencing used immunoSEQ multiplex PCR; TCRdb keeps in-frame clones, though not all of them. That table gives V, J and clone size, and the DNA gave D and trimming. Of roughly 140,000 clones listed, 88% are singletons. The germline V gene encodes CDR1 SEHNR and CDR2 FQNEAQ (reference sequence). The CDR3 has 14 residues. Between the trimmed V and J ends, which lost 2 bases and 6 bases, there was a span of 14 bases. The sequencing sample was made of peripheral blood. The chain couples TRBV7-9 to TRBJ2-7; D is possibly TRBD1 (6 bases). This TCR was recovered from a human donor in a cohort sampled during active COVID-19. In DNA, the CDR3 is TGTGCCAGCAGCTTAACCGAAACAGGGAGCGAGCAGTACTTC. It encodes CASSLTETGSEQYF.